This T cell receptor (beta chain) came from a study of blood T cell repertoires in COVID-19. Whole-study context: Both acute and convalescent COVID-19 samples were obtained from the United States, Italy and Spain.

Here immunoSEQ multiplex PCR was the method, and the copy in TCRdb shows in-frame clones only, minus some. The sample consists of about 250,000 clones, about 91% of them appearing once. CDR1 LNHDA and CDR2 SQIVND come from the germline V gene (reference sequence). CDR3 size: 12 residues. V was shortened by 5 bases and J by 11 bases, with 10 bases between the two germline ends. The V and J genes are TRBV19 and TRBJ1-6; a possible D gene is TRBD1 (5 bases). Sequencing used peripheral blood. This TCR derives from a man at least 80 years old with acute or convalescent COVID-19. The CDR3: CASSLQGTPLHF. The CDR3 nucleotides read TGTGCCAGTAGTTTGCAGGGTACACCCCTCCACTTT.